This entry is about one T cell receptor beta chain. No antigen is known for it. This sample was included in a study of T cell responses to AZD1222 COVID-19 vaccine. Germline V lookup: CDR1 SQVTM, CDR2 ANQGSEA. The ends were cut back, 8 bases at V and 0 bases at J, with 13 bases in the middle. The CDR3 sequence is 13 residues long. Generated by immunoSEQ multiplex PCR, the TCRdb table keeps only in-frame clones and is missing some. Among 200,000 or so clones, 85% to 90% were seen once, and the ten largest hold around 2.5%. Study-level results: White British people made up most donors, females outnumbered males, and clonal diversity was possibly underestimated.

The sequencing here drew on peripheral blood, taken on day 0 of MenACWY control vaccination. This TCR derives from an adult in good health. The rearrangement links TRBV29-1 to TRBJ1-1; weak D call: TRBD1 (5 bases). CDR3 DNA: TGCAGCTCTGGGGGGGGTATGAACACTGAAGCTTTCTTT. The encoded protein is CSSGGGMNTEAFF.